These 17 T cell receptor beta chains were sequenced from one sample in a study of CD8 T cells in Susac syndrome. After extraction with the RNeasy kit, about 0.5 to 1 ug of the RNA was reverse transcribed using random hexamers. TCRdb fed the immunoSEQ multiplex PCR reads into MiXCR, producing one record per CDR3 protein. The repertoire includes 20,000 or so distinct CDR3 sequences, 85% to 95% of them detected once, and roughly 0.23% sits in the top ten. Sample: CD8+ T cells from PBMCs. The source of these receptors is a human donor in good health.

The rearrangement links TRBV15 to TRBJ2-6; D remains ambiguous. Germline V gene data show CDR1 as LNHNV and CDR2 as YYDKDF (reference sequence). V lost 4 bases, J lost 0 bases, and 4 bases lay in between. CDR3 size: 14 residues. The CDR3 sequence is CATSIISGANVLTF. CDR3 bases: TGTGCCACCAGCATCATCTCTGGGGCCAACGTCCTGACTTTC.

The V and J genes are TRBV19 and TRBJ1-1; 7 bases align to TRBD1. V shed 2 bases, J shed 8 bases, and the junction held 11 bases outside the gene matches. There are 15 residues in the CDR3. Germline V gives CDR1 LNHDA, CDR2 SQIVND (reference sequence). CDR3 sequence reads: CASSITAGDSKEAFF. The CDR3 DNA reads TGTGCCAGTAGTATAACTGCTGGGGACAGCAAAGAAGCTTTCTTT.

The chain joins TRBV6-5 to TRBJ1-2; perhaps TRBD1 as D (5 bases). Trimming pared 6 bases from V and 5 bases from J, leaving 19 bases between. Germline-derived CDR1 and CDR2 are MNHEY and SVGAGI. CDR3 length: 15 amino acids. In DNA form, the CDR3 reads TGTGCCAGCAGCCTCGGGGGGGTCTCTCAATATGGCTACACCTTC. Amino acids: CASSLGGVSQYGYTF.

V is TRBV2 and J is TRBJ1-1; D is ambiguous. V was shortened by 9 bases and J by 0 bases, with 14 bases between the two germline ends. Germline V gives CDR1 SNHLY, CDR2 FYNNEI. This CDR3 contains 14 residues. The CDR3, as DNA: TGTGCCAGTCACGACGGCTTCATGAACACTGAAGCTTTCTTT. Its translation is CASHDGFMNTEAFF.

This rearrangement joins TRBV27 to TRBJ2-5; 9 bases line up with TRBD2. Germline V CDR1 and CDR2: MNHEY, SMNVEV (reference sequence). The CDR3 sequence is 20 residues long. Trimming took 4 bases from V and 1 from J; bases not matched to a gene: 19. The DNA of the CDR3 is TGTGCCAGCAGTTCGAACAGGAACTTCTTAGCGGGGGCGACCCAAGAGACCCAGTACTTC. Translated: CASSSNRNFLAGATQETQYF.

The chain joins TRBV20-1 to TRBJ2-6, with a possible D match to TRBD2 (5 bases). The germline CDR1 and CDR2 sequences are DFQATT and SNEGSKA (reference sequence). Trimming removed 2 bases from V and 0 bases from J, with 11 bases in between. The CDR3 contains 16 residues. The CDR3 nucleotides read TGCAGTGCTAGACTCCCGGGGTACTCTGGGGCCAACGTCCTGACTTTC. Encoded protein: CSARLPGYSGANVLTF.

The V call is TRBV7-8, the J call TRBJ1-1; the D gene is possibly TRBD1 (5 bases). V lost 1 base and J lost 10, with 13 bases in between. The CDR3 length is 13 residues. Germline loops: CDR1 SGHVS, CDR2 FQNEAQ. The CDR3 sequence is CASSLDLRQRAFF. CDR3 in DNA: TGTGCCAGCAGCTTAGACCTTCGACAGAGAGCTTTCTTT.

The rearrangement joins TRBV27 to TRBJ1-2; D might be TRBD1 (6 bases). This CDR3 region has 13 residues. Trimming took off 5 bases at V and 7 bases at J, with 14 bases between the two ends. Germline V gives CDR1 MNHEY, CDR2 SMNVEV (reference sequence). CDR3 sequence (DNA): TGTGCCAGCAGTGGCCTGGACAGAGTTGGCTACACCTTC. This codes for CASSGLDRVGYTF.

The chain uses TRBV7-6 and TRBJ2-1; TRBD1 agrees at 8 bases. CDR3 length: 15 residues. V gave up 1 base and J gave up 7 bases; unmatched junction bases: 6. The germline gives CDR1 SGHVS, CDR2 FNYEAQ. The CDR3: CASSLEAGGLNEQFF. Here the CDR3 DNA reads TGTGCCAGCAGCTTAGAGGCAGGGGGCTTGAATGAGCAGTTCTTC.

The chain joins TRBV9 to TRBJ2-1; 7 bases map to TRBD2. The CDR3 is 14 residues long. Germline CDR1 SGDLS, CDR2 YYNGEE. Trimming took 4 bases from V and 8 from J; bases not matched to a gene: 9. This chain's CDR3 is CASSSSGGADEQFF. The CDR3 DNA reads TGTGCCAGCAGCTCCTCGGGGGGTGCCGATGAGCAGTTCTTC. Together with reference TRBV9 and TRBJ2-1, the CDR3 gives the full variable domain: DSGVTQTPKHLITATGQRVTLRCSPRSGDLSVYWYQQSLDQGLQFLIQYYNGEERAKGNILERFSAQQFPDLHSELNLSSLELGDSALYFCASSSSGGADEQFFGPGTRLTVL.

The V gene is TRBV9, the J gene TRBJ2-4; 7 bases are shared with TRBD2. Germline-derived CDR1 and CDR2 are SGDLS and YYNGEE. V dropped 4 bases and J dropped 6; count of bases not matched to a gene: 10. The CDR3 is 15 amino acids. The CDR3 region has the DNA TGTGCCAGCAGCCTAAGTGGGGGGGACGGAAACATTCAGTACTTC. Translation gives CASSLSGGDGNIQYF.

This chain links TRBV7-9 with TRBJ2-7; 7 nucleotides match TRBD2. Germline V lookup: CDR1 SEHNR, CDR2 FQNEAQ (reference sequence). This CDR3 is 13 amino acids long. J lost 6 bases, V lost 5 bases, and 7 bases had no gene match. DNA for the CDR3: TGTGCCAGCAGCCTTGGTAGCGGGCCCGAGCAGTACTTC. Translating gives CASSLGSGPEQYF.

The chain joins TRBV7-9 to TRBJ2-1; D possibly matches TRBD1 or TRBD2 (5 bases each). This CDR3 has 14 amino acids. Trimming took 11 bases from V and 8 from J, leaving 22 bases between them. Germline V gene lookup returns CDR1 SEHNR and CDR2 FQNEAQ (reference sequence). The CDR3 DNA reads as TGTGCCTGCTTTGGGGGAGAGAGTTTGGATGAGCAGTTCTTC. Protein product: CACFGGESLDEQFF. The full variable domain, with the rest looked up from reference TRBV7-9 and TRBJ2-1, is DTGVSQNPRHKITKRGQNVTFRCDPISEHNRLYWYRQTLGQGPEFLTYFQNEAQLEKSRLLSDRFSAERPKGSFSTLEIQRTEQGDSAMYLCACFGGESLDEQFFGPGTRLTVL.

This chain joins TRBV5-1 and TRBJ1-1; tentative D call: TRBD1 (5 bases). The CDR3 is made up of 14 amino acids. The germline V and J ends were trimmed by 0 bases and 6 bases, with 12 bases remaining between them. Germline values: CDR1 SGHRS, CDR2 YFSETQ. CDR3 region: CASSLEMGTPEAFF. In DNA form, the CDR3 reads TGCGCCAGCAGCTTGGAGATGGGGACGCCTGAAGCTTTCTTT.

The chain uses TRBV7-2 and TRBJ2-1, with a possible D match to TRBD2 (6 bases). Germline V lookup: CDR1 SGHTA, CDR2 FQGNSA. Trimming took 4 bases from V and 4 from J, leaving 14 bases between them. The CDR3 consists of 15 residues. In DNA form, the CDR3 reads TGTGCCAGCAGCTCCAAGGCAGGGACTTACAATGAGCAGTTCTTC. Translation gives CASSSKAGTYNEQFF.

The genes are TRBV27 and TRBJ2-3; D is unclear. V was shortened by 5 bases and J by 7 bases, with 19 bases between the two germline ends. CDR1 and CDR2 (germline): MNHEY, SMNVEV (reference sequence). The CDR3 consists of 15 residues. The CDR3 region has the DNA TGTGCCAGCAGTCCCGGGCTAGTTGTTACGAATACGCAGTATTTT. This gives the protein CASSPGLVVTNTQYF.

V gene TRBV18 combines with J gene TRBJ2-1; D ambiguous. V lost 9 bases and J 5 bases, leaving 11 bases between the germline ends. Germline-derived CDR1 and CDR2 are KGHSH and LQKENI. This CDR3 contains 12 residues. For the CDR3, the DNA is TGTGCCAGTTCAAGGTGGGACAATGAGCAGTTCTTC. Protein sequence: CASSRWDNEQFF. Full variable domain (rest looked up from reference TRBV18 and TRBJ2-1): NAGVMQNPRHLVRRRGQEARLRCSPMKGHSHVYWYRQLPEEGLKFMVYLQKENIIDESGMPKERFSAEFPKEGPSILRIQQVVRGDSAAYFCASSRWDNEQFFGPGTRLTVL.